Presented here are 20 T cell receptor beta chains from one specimen sequenced in a study of blood T cell repertoires in COVID-19. Profiling relied on immunoSEQ multiplex PCR, and the TCRdb table lists in-frame clones only, not all of them. The sample holds around 250,000 clones; about nine tenths are singletons and the top ten take over 1%. The material sequenced was PBMCs or T cells enriched from blood (not recorded which). The receptors were sampled from a woman between 40 and 50 years old with acute COVID-19.

This chain joins TRBV2 and TRBJ2-3; TRBD2 aligns across 8 bases. The V gene end was trimmed by 2 bases and the J gene end by 2 bases; junction bases not matched to a gene: 6. CDR1 and CDR2 (germline): SNHLY, FYNNEI. The length of the CDR3 is 16 residues. This CDR3 reads CASSEWVAGNTDTQYF. In DNA, the CDR3 is TGTGCCAGCAGTGAATGGGTAGCGGGGAACACAGATACGCAGTATTTT.

CDR3 bases: TGTGCCATCAGTGAGGCGGGAGCCCCCCACGAGCAGTACTTC. Encoded protein: CAISEAGAPHEQYF. The chain links TRBV10-3 to TRBJ2-7; 7 bases match TRBD2. This CDR3 spans 14 amino acids. Trimming at V came to 2 bases and at J to 5 bases, leaving 6 bases not matched to a gene. Germline CDR1 is ENHRY and CDR2 is SYGVKD.

CDR3 in DNA: TGTGCCAGCACCCCGGGGGTGGAAGGCTACACCTTC. The encoded protein is CASTPGVEGYTF. The J gene is TRBJ1-2, the V gene TRBV12-3 or TRBV12-4; tentative D call: TRBD1 (5 bases). Trimming removed 7 bases from V and 8 bases from J, with 14 bases in between. The CDR3 consists of 12 residues.

The chain links TRBV30 to TRBJ2-5, with 8 bases matching TRBD2. The V segment lost 1 base and the J segment 10 bases; nucleotides outside the gene matches: 8. Germline CDR1 and CDR2: GTSNPN and SVGIG (reference sequence). The length of the CDR3 is 13 residues. The CDR3 nucleotides read TGTGCCTGGAGTGACGGTACAGCGGGAGACCAGTACTTC. Its translation is CAWSDGTAGDQYF.

V is TRBV10-3 and J is TRBJ2-5; possibly TRBD2 for D (5 bases). Trimming removed 5 bases from V and 2 bases from J, with 9 bases in between. The CDR3 has 13 amino acids. The germline CDR1 and CDR2 sequences are ENHRY and SYGVKD. In nucleotides, the CDR3 is TGTGCCATCAGTCCGGGGAGACAAGAGACCCAGTACTTC. It specifies CAISPGRQETQYF.

The chain uses TRBV14 and TRBJ2-1; D is uncertain. The CDR3 spans 16 residues. Germline assignment: CDR1 SGHDN and CDR2 FVKESK. Trimming removed 1 base at V and 4 bases at J, with 14 bases between. The CDR3 region is CASSQGSASGYNEQFF. CDR3 nucleotide sequence: TGTGCCAGCAGCCAAGGGTCGGCTAGTGGGTACAATGAGCAGTTCTTC.

A single count supports this clone. The genes are TRBV5-1 and TRBJ2-5, with 12 nucleotides matching TRBD2. Germline V gene lookup returns CDR1 SGHRS and CDR2 YFSETQ. The CDR3 is 18 residues long. V shed 6 bases, J shed 0 bases, and the junction held 12 bases outside the gene matches. The chain's CDR3 is CASMKGRTSGTYQETQYF. The CDR3 nucleotides are TGCGCCAGCATGAAGGGCCGGACTAGCGGGACCTACCAAGAGACCCAGTACTTC.

This clone has a single count. This chain links TRBV28 with TRBJ1-2; 8 positions agree with TRBD1. The trim removed 5 bases at V and 4 bases at J, leaving 9 bases unmatched. The germline V gene encodes CDR1 MDHEN and CDR2 SYDVKM. This CDR3 spans 15 amino acids. CDR3 loop: CASSQGPGGAYGYTF. Here the CDR3 DNA reads TGTGCCAGCAGTCAGGGCCCAGGGGGCGCCTATGGCTACACCTTC.

The CDR3, as DNA: TGCAGCGTCGCCGGGACAGGGGGCACTGGGGCCAACGTCCTGACTTTC. It codes for CSVAGTGGTGANVLTF. The chain carries TRBV29-1 and TRBJ2-6; TRBD1 agrees at 12 bases. J lost 2 bases, V lost 6 bases, and 5 bases had no gene match. Germline V lookup: CDR1 SQVTM, CDR2 ANQGSEA. This CDR3 is 16 amino acids long.

The chain combines TRBV24-1 with TRBJ1-1, with D unclear. Trimming pared 4 bases from V and 3 bases from J, leaving 5 bases between. Germline V gene data show CDR1 as KGHDR and CDR2 as SFDVKD. The CDR3 consists of 12 residues. The CDR3 is CATSDPDTEAFF. The CDR3 DNA follows: TGTGCCACCAGTGACCCAGACACTGAAGCTTTCTTT.

This chain connects TRBV19 to TRBJ2-3, with 7 nucleotides matching TRBD1. The CDR3 is made up of 14 amino acids. Trimming removed 6 bases from V and 4 bases from J; junction bases left unmatched: 7. Germline V CDR1 and CDR2: LNHDA, SQIVND (reference sequence). In nucleotides, the CDR3 is TGTGCCAGTAGCCCGTCAGGGGGAGCAGATACGCAGTATTTT. It specifies CASSPSGGADTQYF.

This chain connects TRBV29-1 to TRBJ2-7, with 8 bases identical to TRBD1. CDR1 is SQVTM, CDR2 ANQGSEA, per germline. CDR3 length: 12 residues. Unmatched junction bases numbered 8, after V lost 7 bases and J lost 6 bases. The CDR3 region has the DNA TGCAGCGCCACAGGACAGGGAAGCGAGCAGTACGTC. Its translation is CSATGQGSEQYV.

CDR3 residues: CSAQGQGAGGYTF. CDR3 coding DNA: TGCAGCGCTCAGGGACAGGGGGCTGGTGGCTACACCTTC. This chain connects TRBV29-1 to TRBJ1-2; 12 nucleotides agree with TRBD1. The CDR3 is 13 residues long. Per germline, CDR1 SQVTM and CDR2 ANQGSEA. V shed 7 bases and J 7 bases; nucleotides not matched to a gene: 7.

This chain joins TRBV13 and TRBJ1-2, with no clear D. This CDR3 comprises 16 residues. CDR1 is PRHDT and CDR2 is FYEKMQ in the germline V gene (reference sequence). V lost 5 bases and J 4 bases, leaving 20 bases between the germline ends. CDR3 in amino acids: CASSVASASYVYGYTF. The DNA for the CDR3 is TGTGCCAGCAGCGTCGCTAGCGCCAGCTACGTCTATGGCTACACCTTC.

This CDR3 reads CASSQDPASGSVNEQFF. CDR3 nucleotide sequence: TGCGCCAGCAGCCAAGATCCGGCTAGCGGGAGCGTCAATGAGCAGTTCTTC. The gene calls are TRBV4-3 and TRBJ2-1; 10 nucleotides align to TRBD2. The CDR3 is 17 amino acids. Per germline, CDR1 LGHNA and CDR2 YSLEER. The V segment lost 0 bases and the J segment 6 bases; nucleotides outside the gene matches: 8.

This clone was found a few times. The V and J genes are TRBV19 and TRBJ1-2, with D unclear. V was cut by 3 bases and J by 4 bases, with 15 bases left in between. The CDR3 loop spans 15 amino acids. In germline, CDR1 is LNHDA, CDR2 SQIVND (reference sequence). This chain's CDR3 is CASSIFEGDSYGYTF. The CDR3 coding sequence is TGTGCCAGTAGTATCTTTGAGGGAGATAGCTATGGCTACACCTTC.

The chain employs TRBV24-1 and TRBJ2-6; D might be TRBD1 (6 bases). The germline CDR1 and CDR2 sequences are KGHDR and SFDVKD. The CDR3 is made up of 17 amino acids. V shed 2 bases and J shed 0 bases, with 10 bases lying between them. The CDR3, as DNA: TGTGCCACCAGTGATTCAACAGGGATCTCTGGGGCCAACGTCCTGACTTTC. Translation: CATSDSTGISGANVLTF.

Here the CDR3 reads CASSQSQGITEAFF. CDR3 coding DNA: TGTGCCAGCAGCCAATCACAGGGTATAACTGAAGCTTTCTTT. The gene calls are TRBV3-1 (or the pseudogene TRBV3-2) and TRBJ1-1, with TRBD1 as a possible D gene (6 bases). Germline loops: CDR1 LGHDT, CDR2 YNNKEL (reference sequence). The ends were cut back, 2 bases at V and 5 bases at J, with 12 bases in the middle. This CDR3 contains 14 residues.

This clone was observed a handful of times. The J gene is TRBJ2-7, the V gene TRBV27; D gene ambiguous. CDR3 length: 12 residues. Germline V lookup: CDR1 MNHEY, CDR2 SMNVEV (reference sequence). Trimming pared 4 bases from V and 4 bases from J, leaving 8 bases between. The CDR3 protein is CASSSSLYEQYF. CDR3 in DNA: TGTGCCAGCAGTTCCTCCCTGTACGAGCAGTACTTC.

V usage is TRBV7-2 and J usage is TRBJ1-4; TRBD1 matches 10 bases. The germline CDR1 and CDR2 sequences are SGHTA and FQGNSA. J was trimmed by 8 bases and V by 0 bases; bases with no gene match: 3. The CDR3 has 15 residues. Written as DNA, the CDR3 is TGTGCCAGCAGCTTAGCCGGGACAGGGGAGGAAAAACTGTTTTTT. Amino acid sequence: CASSLAGTGEEKLFF. Full variable domain (missing parts from reference TRBV7-2 and TRBJ1-4): GAGVSQSPSNKVTEKGKDVELRCDPISGHTALYWYRQSLGQGLEFLIYFQGNSAPDKSGLPSDRFSAERTGGSVSTLTIQRTQQEDSAVYLCASSLAGTGEEKLFFGSGTQLSVL.